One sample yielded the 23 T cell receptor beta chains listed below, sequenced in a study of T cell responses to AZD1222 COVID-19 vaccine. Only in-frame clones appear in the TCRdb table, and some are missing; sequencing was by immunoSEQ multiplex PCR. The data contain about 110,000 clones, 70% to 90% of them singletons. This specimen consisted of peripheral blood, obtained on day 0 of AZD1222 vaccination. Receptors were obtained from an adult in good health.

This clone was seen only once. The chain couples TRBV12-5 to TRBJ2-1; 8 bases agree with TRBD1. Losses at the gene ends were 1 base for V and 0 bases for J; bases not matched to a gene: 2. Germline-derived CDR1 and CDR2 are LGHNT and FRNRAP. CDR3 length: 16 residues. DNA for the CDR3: TGTGCTAGTGGTTTGGGGACAGGGAGCTCCTACAATGAGCAGTTCTTC. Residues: CASGLGTGSSYNEQFF.

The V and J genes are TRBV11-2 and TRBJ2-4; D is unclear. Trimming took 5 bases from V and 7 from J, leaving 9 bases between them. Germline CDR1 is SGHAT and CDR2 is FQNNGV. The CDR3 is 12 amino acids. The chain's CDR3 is CASSASGNIQYF. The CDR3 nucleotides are TGTGCCAGCAGCGCGTCTGGGAACATTCAGTACTTC.

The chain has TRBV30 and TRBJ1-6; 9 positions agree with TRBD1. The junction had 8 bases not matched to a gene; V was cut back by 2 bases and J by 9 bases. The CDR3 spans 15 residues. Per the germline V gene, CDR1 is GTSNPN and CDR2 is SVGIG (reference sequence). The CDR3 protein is CAWSYRDREFSPLHF. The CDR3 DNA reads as TGTGCCTGGAGTTACCGGGACAGGGAATTTTCACCCCTCCACTTT.

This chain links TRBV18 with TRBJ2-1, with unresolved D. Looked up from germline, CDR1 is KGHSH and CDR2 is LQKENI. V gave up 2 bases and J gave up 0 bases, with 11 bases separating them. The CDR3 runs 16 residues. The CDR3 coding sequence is TGTGCCAGCTCACCATTCCCTGGAAGCTCCTACAATGAGCAGTTCTTC. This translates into CASSPFPGSSYNEQFF. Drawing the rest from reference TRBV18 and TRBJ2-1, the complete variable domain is NAGVMQNPRHLVRRRGQEARLRCSPMKGHSHVYWYRQLPEEGLKFMVYLQKENIIDESGMPKERFSAEFPKEGPSILRIQQVVRGDSAAYFCASSPFPGSSYNEQFFGPGTRLTVL.

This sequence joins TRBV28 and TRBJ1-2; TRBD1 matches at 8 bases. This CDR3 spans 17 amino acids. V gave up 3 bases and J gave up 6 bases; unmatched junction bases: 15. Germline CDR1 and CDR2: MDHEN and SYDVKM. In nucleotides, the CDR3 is TGTGCCAGCAGTTTTGTCTATGGACAGGGTGAGAGAAATGGCTACACCTTC. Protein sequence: CASSFVYGQGERNGYTF.

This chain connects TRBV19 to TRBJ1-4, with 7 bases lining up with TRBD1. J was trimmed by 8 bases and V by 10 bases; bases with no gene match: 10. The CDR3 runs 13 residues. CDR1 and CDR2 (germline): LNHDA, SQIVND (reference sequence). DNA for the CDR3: TGTGCCACCCGAGGGGGCAAATGGGAAAAACTGTTTTTT. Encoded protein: CATRGGKWEKLFF.

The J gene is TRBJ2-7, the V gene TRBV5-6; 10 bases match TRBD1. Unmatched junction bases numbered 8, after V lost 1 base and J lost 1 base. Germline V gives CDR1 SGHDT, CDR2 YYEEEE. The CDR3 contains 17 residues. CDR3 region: CASSLFFWTGGSYEQYF. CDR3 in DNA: TGTGCCAGCAGCTTGTTTTTTTGGACAGGGGGTTCCTACGAGCAGTACTTC.

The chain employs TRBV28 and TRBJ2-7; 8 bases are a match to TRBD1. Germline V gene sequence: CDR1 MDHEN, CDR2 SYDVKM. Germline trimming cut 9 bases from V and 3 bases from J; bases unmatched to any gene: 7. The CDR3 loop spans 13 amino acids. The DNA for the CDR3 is TGTGCCAGTAGGACAGGGACAAACTACGAGCAGTACTTC. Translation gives CASRTGTNYEQYF.

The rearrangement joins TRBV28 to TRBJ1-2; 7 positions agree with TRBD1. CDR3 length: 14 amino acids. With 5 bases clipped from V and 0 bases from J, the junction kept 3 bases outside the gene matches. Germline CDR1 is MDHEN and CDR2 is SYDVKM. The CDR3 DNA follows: TGTGCCAGCAGTGACGGGACAGCTAACTATGGCTACACCTTC. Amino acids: CASSDGTANYGYTF.

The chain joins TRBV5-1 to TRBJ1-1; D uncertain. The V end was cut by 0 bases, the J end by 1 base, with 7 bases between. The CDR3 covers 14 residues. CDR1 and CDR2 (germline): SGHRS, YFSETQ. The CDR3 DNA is TGCGCCAGCAGCTTGGAACCAGGGAACACTGAAGCTTTCTTT. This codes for CASSLEPGNTEAFF. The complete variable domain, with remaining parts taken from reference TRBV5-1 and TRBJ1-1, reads KAGVTQTPRYLIKTRGQQVTLSCSPISGHRSVSWYQQTPGQGLQFLFEYFSETQRNKGNFPGRFSGRQFSNSRSEMNVSTLELGDSALYLCASSLEPGNTEAFFGQGTRLTVV.

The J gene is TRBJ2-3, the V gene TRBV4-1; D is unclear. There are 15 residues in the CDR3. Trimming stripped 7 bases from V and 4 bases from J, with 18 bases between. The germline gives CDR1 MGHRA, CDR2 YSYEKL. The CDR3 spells CASMVRWDPPDTQYF. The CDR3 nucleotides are TGCGCCAGCATGGTCCGGTGGGATCCCCCAGATACGCAGTATTTT.

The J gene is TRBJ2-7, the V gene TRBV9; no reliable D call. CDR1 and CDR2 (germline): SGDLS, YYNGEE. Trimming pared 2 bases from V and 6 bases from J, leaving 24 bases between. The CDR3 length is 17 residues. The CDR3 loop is CASSVSPGPNNGGEQYF. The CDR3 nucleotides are TGTGCCAGCAGCGTTTCCCCCGGACCAAACAACGGCGGCGAGCAGTACTTC.

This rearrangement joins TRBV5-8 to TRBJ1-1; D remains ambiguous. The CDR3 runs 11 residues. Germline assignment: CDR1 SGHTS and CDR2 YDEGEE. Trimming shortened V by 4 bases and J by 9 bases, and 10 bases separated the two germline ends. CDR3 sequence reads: CASSRTRQAFF. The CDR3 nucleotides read TGTGCCAGCAGCCGGACCCGGCAAGCTTTCTTT.

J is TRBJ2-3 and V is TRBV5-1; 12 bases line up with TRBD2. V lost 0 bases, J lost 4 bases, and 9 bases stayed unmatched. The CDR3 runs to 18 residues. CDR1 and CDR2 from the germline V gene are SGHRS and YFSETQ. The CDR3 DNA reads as TGCGCCAGCAGCTTGGAGCCTAGCGGGGGGGCCTCGTCAGATACGCAGTATTTT. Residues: CASSLEPSGGASSDTQYF.

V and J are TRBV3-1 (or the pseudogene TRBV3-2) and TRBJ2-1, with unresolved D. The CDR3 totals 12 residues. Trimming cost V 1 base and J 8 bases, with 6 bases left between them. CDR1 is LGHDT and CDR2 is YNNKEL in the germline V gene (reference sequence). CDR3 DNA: TGTGCCAGCAGCCAAGCGGCTGATGAGCAGTTCTTC. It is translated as CASSQAADEQFF.

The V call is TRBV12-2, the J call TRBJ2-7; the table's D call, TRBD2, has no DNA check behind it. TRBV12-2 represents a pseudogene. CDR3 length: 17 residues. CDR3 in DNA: TGTGCAAGTCGCTTAGATCCGCTAGCGGGACCTTATTACGAGCAGTACTTC. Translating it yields CASRLDPLAGPYYEQYF.

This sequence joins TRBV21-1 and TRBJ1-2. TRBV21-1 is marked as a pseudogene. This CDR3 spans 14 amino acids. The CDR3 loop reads CASRTGRDNYGYTF. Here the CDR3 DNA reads TGTGCCAGCAGGACGGGACGGGATAACTATGGCTACACCTTC.

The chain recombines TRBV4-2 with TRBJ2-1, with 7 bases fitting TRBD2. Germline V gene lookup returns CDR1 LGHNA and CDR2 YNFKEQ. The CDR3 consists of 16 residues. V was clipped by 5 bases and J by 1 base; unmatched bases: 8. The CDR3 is CASSSRDGGSYNEQFF. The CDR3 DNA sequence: TGTGCCAGCAGCTCGCGAGACGGGGGGTCCTACAATGAGCAGTTCTTC.

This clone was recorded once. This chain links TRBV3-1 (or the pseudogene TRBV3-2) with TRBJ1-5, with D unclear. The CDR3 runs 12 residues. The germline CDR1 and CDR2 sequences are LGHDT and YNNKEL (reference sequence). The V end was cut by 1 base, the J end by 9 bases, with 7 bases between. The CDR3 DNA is TGTGCCAGCAGCCAAGGCCGAGGGCCCCAGCATTTT. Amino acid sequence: CASSQGRGPQHF.

The CDR3 sequence: CASSSPLGGWGTEAFF. For the CDR3, the DNA is TGTGCCAGCAGCTCTCCCCTTGGGGGTTGGGGAACTGAAGCTTTCTTT. The J gene is TRBJ1-1, the V gene TRBV13, with TRBD1 as a possible D gene (5 bases). V lost 4 bases and J 5 bases, leaving 20 bases between the germline ends. The CDR3 has 16 amino acids. Germline V gene sequence: CDR1 PRHDT, CDR2 FYEKMQ (reference sequence).

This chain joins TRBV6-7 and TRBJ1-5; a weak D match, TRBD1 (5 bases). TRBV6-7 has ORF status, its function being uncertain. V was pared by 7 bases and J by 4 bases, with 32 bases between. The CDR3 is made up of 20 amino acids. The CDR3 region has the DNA TGTGCCAGCAACCCCCATCCCCCCTCAGGGTCCCCCCTAGGGAATCAGCCCCAGCATTTT. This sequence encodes CASNPHPPSGSPLGNQPQHF.

CDR3 DNA sequence: TGTGCCACCAGTGCCTTACTTACAGGGGTCACAGATACGCAGTATTTT. Translating gives CATSALLTGVTDTQYF. This chain links TRBV24-1 with TRBJ2-3, with 7 nucleotides matching TRBD1. CDR1 and CDR2 from the germline V gene are KGHDR and SFDVKD. The V gene end was trimmed by 5 bases and the J gene end by 2 bases; junction bases not matched to a gene: 9. The CDR3 length is 16 residues.

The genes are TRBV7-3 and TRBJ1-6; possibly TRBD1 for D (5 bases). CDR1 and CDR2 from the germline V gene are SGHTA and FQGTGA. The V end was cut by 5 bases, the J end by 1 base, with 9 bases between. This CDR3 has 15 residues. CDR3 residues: CASSVGVSYNSPLHF. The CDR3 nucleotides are TGTGCCAGCAGCGTAGGGGTTTCCTATAATTCACCCCTCCACTTT.